This T cell receptor (beta chain) was sequenced during a study of T-cell memory formation after mild COVID-19. Findings and caveats of the study: Contracting clones from day 15 to 85 had balanced CD4/CD8; later expanders favoured CD4+. Second-wave clones reaching peak frequency on day 37 lacked confirmed SARS-CoV-2 specificity. Clones which contracted sat mainly in CM and EM if CD4+, and in EMRA if CD8+.

This clonotype was counted many times. Its target is not known. The CDR3 is made up of 15 amino acids. Trimming removed 6 bases at V and 1 base at J, with 15 bases between. Employing constant-segment primers, 5'RACE generated TCR alpha and TCR beta cDNA libraries bearing sample barcodes and UMIs. Each CDR3 protein is one row after TCRdb ran MiXCR on the 5' RACE reads. The sample includes around 140,000 distinct CDR3 sequences, roughly 6.2% of them seen just once. V gene TRBV12-3 or TRBV12-4 combines with J gene TRBJ1-1, with no clear D. Source material: PBMCs or a T cell subset sorted from them (not recorded which). The sequence was collected from an adult woman who had mild COVID-19 (a few samples of this study predate the infection). Cell type and time point are not known. CDR3 in amino acids: CASSPHRAPNTEAFF. CDR3 sequence (DNA): TGTGCCAGCAGCCCCCATCGAGCCCCGAACACTGAAGCTTTCTTT.